This entry lists 32 T cell receptor beta chains sequenced from one sample in a study of beta chain features in type 1 diabetes. Investigators reverse transcribed all isolated RNA, so they sequenced expressed TCRB transcripts. Using immunoSEQ multiplex PCR, the repertoire was profiled, and TCRdb retains in-frame clones only, with some absent. The table has more than 60,000 clones, about 61% seen once. Sequenced material: Tregs from blood. The receptors shown here come from a woman aged 18-35 years in good health.

The chain recombines TRBV29-1 with TRBJ2-7; 9 bases fit TRBD2. CDR3 length equals 14 residues. CDR1 is SQVTM and CDR2 is ANQGSEA in the germline V gene. V shed 5 bases and J 0 bases; nucleotides not matched to a gene: 5. The CDR3 is CSVTSGPRSYEQYF. The CDR3 nucleotides are TGCAGCGTTACTAGCGGGCCCCGCTCCTACGAGCAGTACTTC.

The genes are TRBV7-8 and TRBJ2-1; D ambiguous. This CDR3 has 13 residues. Germline lookup yields CDR1 SGHVS and CDR2 FQNEAQ. V lost 4 bases and J lost 9, with 13 bases in between. In DNA form, the CDR3 reads TGTGCCAGCAGCTCTAAAGTCGCCACTGAGCAGTTCTTC. It codes for CASSSKVATEQFF. The full variable domain, rest sourced from reference TRBV7-8 and TRBJ2-1, is GAGVSQSPRYKVAKRGQDVALRCDPISGHVSLFWYQQALGQGPEFLTYFQNEAQLDKSGLPSDRFFAERPEGSVSTLKIQRTQQEDSAVYLCASSSKVATEQFFGPGTRLTVL.

This clone came up a few times. The chain is built from TRBV29-1 and TRBJ2-1; 11 bases are shared with TRBD2. Trimming took 4 bases from V and 1 from J; bases not matched to a gene: 9. CDR1 and CDR2 from the germline V gene are SQVTM and ANQGSEA. This CDR3 comprises 17 residues. CDR3 bases: TGCAGCGTTGGGGGCACTCGGACTAGCGGGTCCTACAATGAGCAGTTCTTC. It translates to CSVGGTRTSGSYNEQFF.

This rearrangement joins TRBV6-6 to TRBJ1-1, with 7 nucleotides matching TRBD1. This CDR3 region has 14 residues. Per germline, CDR1 MNHNY and CDR2 SVGAGI (reference sequence). V was clipped by 7 bases and J by 2 bases; unmatched bases: 7. CDR3 in DNA: TGTGCCAGCAAATTCACAGGGGTCAACACTGAAGCTTTCTTT. This sequence encodes CASKFTGVNTEAFF.

Details on this clone: Sequence at one end of the junction differs from germline and may be a read error. This CDR3 reads CSVGGGYGYAF. The DNA of the CDR3 is TGCAGCGTTGGGGGGGGGTATGGCTACGCCTTC. The chain uses TRBV29-1 and TRBJ1-2; TRBD1 might be the D (5 bases). The CDR3 extends over 11 amino acids. Per the germline V gene, CDR1 is SQVTM and CDR2 is ANQGSEA.

This sequence joins TRBV15 and TRBJ1-5; TRBD1 is a possible D gene (5 bases). Germline V gene sequence: CDR1 LNHNV, CDR2 YYDKDF (reference sequence). This CDR3 has 15 residues. Trimming cost V 1 base and J 5 bases, with 12 bases left between them. This CDR3 is CATSRVWGEDQPQHF. The CDR3 DNA is TGTGCCACCAGCAGAGTTTGGGGGGAAGATCAGCCCCAGCATTTT.

This chain uses TRBV29-1 with TRBJ1-2; unclear D gene. Germline CDR1 and CDR2: SQVTM and ANQGSEA. The CDR3 extends over 12 amino acids. V was trimmed by 3 bases and J by 0 bases, leaving 5 bases between them. CDR3: CSVDDTNYGYTF. The CDR3 nucleotides are TGCAGCGTTGACGACACTAACTATGGCTACACCTTC. Using reference TRBV29-1 and TRBJ1-2 for the parts outside the CDR3, the full variable domain is SAVISQKPSRDICQRGTSLTIQCQVDSQVTMMFWYRQQPGQSLTLIATANQGSEATYESGFVIDKFPISRPNLTFSTLTVSNMSPEDSSIYLCSVDDTNYGYTFGSGTRLTVV.

This sequence joins TRBV5-1 and TRBJ2-1, with D maybe TRBD2 (5 bases). The CDR3 runs 17 residues. V lost 1 base and J lost 7, with 21 bases in between. Germline loops: CDR1 SGHRS, CDR2 YFSETQ. CDR3 sequence reads: CASSLLPGFSFGNEQFF. The CDR3 DNA sequence: TGCGCCAGCAGCTTGTTACCGGGGTTCTCTTTTGGGAATGAGCAGTTCTTC.

This sequence joins TRBV5-1 and TRBJ2-7; 7 bases map to TRBD1. With 5 bases clipped from V and 4 bases from J, the junction kept 3 bases outside the gene matches. The CDR3 totals 12 residues. Germline V gives CDR1 SGHRS, CDR2 YFSETQ. CDR3 region: CASRGTEYEQYF. In DNA, the CDR3 is TGCGCCAGCAGAGGGACAGAGTACGAGCAGTACTTC.

The J gene is TRBJ2-7, the V gene TRBV13, with TRBD1 matching over 7 bases. The CDR3 has 15 amino acids. Looked up from germline, CDR1 is PRHDT and CDR2 is FYEKMQ (reference sequence). V trimming: 5 bases; J trimming: 1 base; junction bases outside the gene matches: 8. The CDR3 sequence: CASSEGAPSSYEQYF. As DNA, the CDR3 is TGTGCCAGCAGCGAGGGGGCCCCAAGTTCCTACGAGCAGTACTTC. The full variable domain, completed using reference TRBV13 and TRBJ2-7, is AAGVIQSPRHLIKEKRETATLKCYPIPRHDTVYWYQQGPGQDPQFLISFYEKMQSDKGSIPDRFSAQQFSDYHSELNMSSLELGDSALYFCASSEGAPSSYEQYFGPGTRLTVT.

The rearrangement links TRBV7-2 to TRBJ1-5; D unresolved. Trimming cost V 5 bases and J 3 bases, with 11 bases left between them. CDR1 SGHTA and CDR2 FQGNSA come from the germline V gene. The CDR3 runs to 14 residues. The DNA of the CDR3 is TGTGCCAGCAGCCAACAACGGGTCAATCAGCCCCAGCATTTT. It codes for CASSQQRVNQPQHF.

This clone was detected only a few times. The junction departs from the called germline gene at one end, perhaps through a read error. The chain recombines TRBV5-4 with TRBJ1-2; 8 bases match TRBD1. Germline V gene sequence: CDR1 SGHNT, CDR2 YYREEE (reference sequence). The CDR3 consists of 15 residues. CDR3 sequence: CASSDWTGRNYGYTF. As DNA, the CDR3 is TGCGCCAGCAGCGACTGGACAGGGAGAAACTATGGCTACACCTTC.

The CDR3 DNA reads as TGTGCCAGCAGCACTCGAAATACAGATACGCAGTATTTT. Protein product: CASSTRNTDTQYF. The chain joins TRBV7-3 to TRBJ2-3; D unclear. This CDR3 has 13 residues. The V end lost 5 bases, the J end lost 3 bases, and 9 bases lay between the germline ends. Looked up from germline, CDR1 is SGHTA and CDR2 is FQGTGA.

The CDR3 reads CASSSGISTDTQYF. The CDR3 region has the DNA TGCGCCAGCTCGTCGGGGATAAGCACAGATACGCAGTATTTT. This chain connects TRBV4-1 to TRBJ2-3; a weak D match, TRBD2 (5 bases). The ends were cut back, 8 bases at V and 0 bases at J, with 12 bases in the middle. The CDR3 contains 14 residues. CDR1 MGHRA and CDR2 YSYEKL come from the germline V gene.

The chain's CDR3 is CASRTGTGPNEQFF. The CDR3 region has the DNA TGCGCCAGTCGGACCGGGACAGGACCCAATGAGCAGTTCTTC. The V and J genes are TRBV10-2 and TRBJ2-1; 8 nucleotides agree with TRBD1. The CDR3 loop spans 14 amino acids. The V segment lost 9 bases and the J segment 6 bases; nucleotides outside the gene matches: 10. The germline V gene encodes CDR1 WSHSY and CDR2 SAAADI.

The sample holds a few counts of this clone. The chain links TRBV7-2 to TRBJ2-7, with 9 bases matching TRBD1. This CDR3 has 14 amino acids. Germline V gene lookup returns CDR1 SGHTA and CDR2 FQGNSA. Unmatched junction bases numbered 5, after V lost 2 bases and J lost 6 bases. In DNA, the CDR3 is TGTGCCAGCAGCTTAAGGGACAGGGCCCGCGAGCAGTACTTC. This encodes CASSLRDRAREQYF.

The chain combines TRBV5-1 with TRBJ2-1; D remains ambiguous. CDR1 SGHRS and CDR2 YFSETQ come from the germline V gene. V gave up 0 bases and J gave up 1 base, with 8 bases separating them. The CDR3 has 15 residues. CDR3 in amino acids: CASSLEPGSYNEQFF. In nucleotides, the CDR3 is TGCGCCAGCAGCTTGGAGCCCGGGTCCTACAATGAGCAGTTCTTC.

This clone was recorded at least ten times. The rearrangement uses TRBV11-3 and TRBJ2-5; no clear D. V shed 5 bases and J shed 7 bases, with 8 bases lying between them. Germline V gives CDR1 SGHNT, CDR2 YENEEA. CDR3 length equals 11 residues. The CDR3 bases are TGTGCCAGCAGCCCGTCCGGGACCCAGTACTTC. Residues: CASSPSGTQYF.

The rearrangement uses TRBV5-1 and TRBJ2-2; 9 bases match TRBD2. CDR3 length: 15 residues. CDR1 is SGHRS, CDR2 YFSETQ, per germline. The junction had 4 bases not matched to a gene; V was cut back by 3 bases and J by 4 bases. The CDR3 is CASSWGLATTGELFF. The DNA of the CDR3 is TGCGCCAGCAGCTGGGGACTAGCCACCACCGGGGAGCTGTTTTTT.

The genes are TRBV9 and TRBJ2-5, with 9 bases aligning to TRBD2. The germline V gene encodes CDR1 SGDLS and CDR2 YYNGEE. This CDR3 is built from 17 residues. The ends lost 1 base at V and 5 bases at J; junction bases unmatched: 12. CDR3 coding DNA: TGTGCCAGCAGCGTACGGGGCGGGGGGGCCTGGAGGGAGACCCAGTACTTC. As protein: CASSVRGGGAWRETQYF. The variable domain in full, completed from reference TRBV9 and TRBJ2-5, reads DSGVTQTPKHLITATGQRVTLRCSPRSGDLSVYWYQQSLDQGLQFLIQYYNGEERAKGNILERFSAQQFPDLHSELNLSSLELGDSALYFCASSVRGGGAWRETQYFGPGTRLLVL.

The rearrangement links TRBV6-5 to TRBJ2-1; 9 bases are shared with TRBD1. The CDR3 loop spans 16 amino acids. V shed 4 bases, J shed 10 bases, and the junction held 14 bases outside the gene matches. Germline V gives CDR1 MNHEY, CDR2 SVGAGI. The CDR3 DNA is TGTGCCAGCAGTTCCCCGACCGGGACAGGGTGGAGGGAGCAGTTCTTC. It translates to CASSSPTGTGWREQFF.

This clone was detected only a few times. V gene TRBV9 combines with J gene TRBJ2-3; D possibly corresponds to TRBD2 (7 bases). The CDR3 length is 17 residues. The germline V and J ends were trimmed by 0 bases and 1 base, with 15 bases remaining between them. Per the germline V gene, CDR1 is SGDLS and CDR2 is YYNGEE. CDR3 region: CASSVGVGGGGTDTQYF. The CDR3 bases are TGTGCCAGCAGCGTAGGTGTGGGCGGGGGCGGCACAGATACGCAGTATTTT. The variable domain in full, completed from reference TRBV9 and TRBJ2-3, reads DSGVTQTPKHLITATGQRVTLRCSPRSGDLSVYWYQQSLDQGLQFLIQYYNGEERAKGNILERFSAQQFPDLHSELNLSSLELGDSALYFCASSVGVGGGGTDTQYFGPGTRLTVL.

This chain uses TRBV19 with TRBJ2-1; D possibly corresponds to TRBD1 (5 bases). Looked up from germline, CDR1 is LNHDA and CDR2 is SQIVND (reference sequence). This CDR3 comprises 15 residues. V lost 0 bases and J 5 bases, leaving 11 bases between the germline ends. The CDR3 coding sequence is TGTGCCAGTAGTATAGATCTTCAGGGCAACAATGAGCAGTTCTTC. Encoded protein: CASSIDLQGNNEQFF.

The chain employs TRBV2 and TRBJ2-5, with D unresolved. V was cut by 5 bases and J by 3 bases, with 7 bases left in between. The CDR3 extends over 12 amino acids. Germline values: CDR1 SNHLY, CDR2 FYNNEI. The CDR3 spells CASSLSEETQYF. CDR3 DNA: TGTGCCAGCAGTCTAAGCGAAGAGACCCAGTACTTC.

The CDR3 sequence is CASGTGAWTEAFF. The CDR3 nucleotides read TGTGCCAGCGGGACAGGGGCTTGGACTGAAGCTTTCTTT. The rearrangement links TRBV2 to TRBJ1-1; 10 bases match TRBD1. The germline CDR1 and CDR2 sequences are SNHLY and FYNNEI. The length of the CDR3 is 13 residues. The trim removed 8 bases at V and 5 bases at J, leaving 5 bases unmatched.

The chain employs TRBV5-4 and TRBJ2-3, with 9 bases that match TRBD2. CDR1 is SGHNT, CDR2 YYREEE, per germline (reference sequence). The CDR3 length is 14 residues. Trimming at V came to 4 bases and at J to 6 bases, leaving 6 bases not matched to a gene. CDR3 region: CASSPDGLADTQYF. The CDR3 DNA reads TGTGCCAGCAGCCCCGACGGACTAGCGGATACGCAGTATTTT.

The rearrangement links TRBV18 to TRBJ2-5, with D perhaps matching TRBD1 (6 bases). Gene TRBJ2-7 matches the end of the DNA better, so the J call may be wrong. Germline V CDR1 and CDR2: KGHSH, LQKENI. This CDR3 contains 15 residues. The CDR3 is CASSPAVTGIYEQYF. CDR3 in DNA: TGTGCCAGCTCACCGGCAGTCACAGGGATCTACGAGCAGTACTTC.

The gene calls are TRBV5-1 and TRBJ2-7, with 9 bases lining up with TRBD2. After removal of 0 bases from V and 4 bases from J, the junction contained 5 bases not matched to a gene. The CDR3 loop spans 15 amino acids. Germline CDR1 and CDR2: SGHRS and YFSETQ. The CDR3: CASSLGRGGRYEQYF. In nucleotides, the CDR3 is TGCGCCAGCAGCTTGGGGCGGGGGGGCCGATACGAGCAGTACTTC.

The chain recombines TRBV18 with TRBJ1-1; D not resolved. Germline assignment: CDR1 KGHSH and CDR2 LQKENI. V was cut by 3 bases and J by 0 bases, with 11 bases left in between. This CDR3 is 15 amino acids long. The chain's CDR3 is CASSPESTMNTEAFF. As DNA, the CDR3 is TGTGCCAGCTCACCGGAGTCGACCATGAACACTGAAGCTTTCTTT.

V gene TRBV10-3 combines with J gene TRBJ2-3, with TRBD1 matching over 8 bases. The CDR3 loop spans 13 amino acids. Germline V gene sequence: CDR1 ENHRY, CDR2 SYGVKD. J lost 1 base, V lost 6 bases, and 0 bases had no gene match. The CDR3 spells CAIRDRGTDTQYF. CDR3 in DNA: TGTGCCATCAGGGACAGGGGCACAGATACGCAGTATTTT.

The rearrangement joins TRBV19 to TRBJ1-6; 9 bases are shared with TRBD1. With 3 bases clipped from V and 8 bases from J, the junction kept 5 bases outside the gene matches. Germline loops: CDR1 LNHDA, CDR2 SQIVND (reference sequence). CDR3 length: 15 amino acids. The CDR3 nucleotides are TGTGCCAGTAGTATCTCTTGGACAGGGGATTCACCCCTCCACTTT. It translates to CASSISWTGDSPLHF. Drawing the rest from reference TRBV19 and TRBJ1-6, the complete variable domain is DGGITQSPKYLFRKEGQNVTLSCEQNLNHDAMYWYRQDPGQGLRLIYYSQIVNDFQKGDIAEGYSVSREKKESFPLTVTSAQKNPTAFYLCASSISWTGDSPLHFGNGTRLTVT.

The gene calls are TRBV7-2 and TRBJ1-1, with D unclear. This CDR3 is built from 15 residues. The ends were cut back, 2 bases at V and 0 bases at J, with 10 bases in the middle. Germline V gene sequence: CDR1 SGHTA, CDR2 FQGNSA. CDR3 coding DNA: TGTGCCAGCAGCTTAACCGGGTCTGTGAACACTGAAGCTTTCTTT. It specifies CASSLTGSVNTEAFF.